The subject of this entry is one T cell receptor (beta chain). What it binds is unknown. The sample comes from a study of OX40 agonist ivuxolimab in advanced cancers. Study details: Partial response was recorded in three patients: one hepatocellular carcinoma and two cutaneous melanoma cases.

Only in-frame clones appear in the TCRdb table, and some are missing; sequencing was by immunoSEQ multiplex PCR. The table records tens of thousands of clones, 85% to 90% of them present only once. CDR1 and CDR2 from the germline V gene are SGDLS and YYNGEE. The length of the CDR3 is 16 residues. Trimming left V 0 bases short and J 0 bases short, with 9 bases between. Notes on the study in general: More expanded clones were found, on average, in CD8+ than in CD4+ T cells.

Autoimmune disease history or systemic immunosuppression barred patients. Researchers took blood at baseline, on cycle 4 day 1, and on cycle 7 day 1. V usage is TRBV9 and J usage is TRBJ2-2; D perhaps matches TRBD2 (5 bases). The receptor's source is an adult with an advanced solid tumor such as melanoma, head and neck, liver or kidney cancer. The sequenced sample was CD4+ or CD8+ T cells sorted from blood, obtained in a trial of the OX40 agonist ivuxolimab. The CDR3 spells CASSVGSGANTGELFF. The CDR3 nucleotides are TGTGCCAGCAGCGTAGGGTCCGGGGCGAACACCGGGGAGCTGTTTTTT.